Here is one T cell receptor beta chain with its context. The sample belongs to a study of TIL therapy for anti-PD-1-resistant metastatic lung cancer. From germline, CDR1 is MNHNY and CDR2 SVGAGI (reference sequence). V lost 6 bases, J lost 7 bases, and 19 bases lay in between. This CDR3 has 14 residues. The libraries were made with immunoSEQ v3. Survey-level samples got 2 million or so read pairs; deep-level samples got about 5-6.5 million. The method was immunoSEQ multiplex PCR; TCRdb's version includes in-frame clones alone and lacks a portion of them. Of about 17,000 clones in the sample, about four fifths were seen once. Time point specified: pre-treatment sample, taken before nivolumab and TIL therapy. Patients were adults with stage 4 NSCLC.

Sequenced here: blood, sampled at baseline. V gene TRBV6-6 combines with J gene TRBJ2-7; D is undetermined. The clonotype comes from a person between 25 and 80 years old with non-small cell lung cancer. The CDR3 reads CASSRKTHSVEQYF. For the CDR3, the DNA is TGTGCCAGCAGCCGCAAAACTCACTCTGTAGAGCAGTACTTC.